A selection of T cell receptor beta chains follows, all from one sample in a study of T cells in Graves' hyperthyroidism and ophthalmopathy. TCRdb redid the calling of the multiplex PCR reads with MiXCR, one entry per CDR3 protein. The sample holds approximately 500,000 distinct CDR3 sequences, approximately 44% seen once. Sequencing was performed on peripheral blood or thyroid tissue (not recorded which). The receptors here all came from a young woman with Graves' hyperthyroidism. The CDR3 runs from the conserved cysteine through the conserved F or W. A D gene is named only where the DNA matches it firmly. Size values are once, few and many counts, or a class for expanded clones, and some rows have none.

v_gene	j_gene	d_gene	abundance	CDR3aa	CDR3nt
TRBV7-9	TRBJ1-1	NA	NA	CASSWTSGEAFF	TGTGCCAGCAGCTGGACTAGCGGTGAAGCTTTCTTT
TRBV20-1	TRBJ1-1	TRBD1	NA	CSARDSGWDTEAFF	TGCAGTGCCCGGGACAGCGGCTGGGACACTGAAGCTTTCTTT
TRBV10-3	TRBJ1-2	NA	few	CAISEGGRGTANYGYTF	TGTGCCATCAGTGAAGGTGGCAGGGGAACGGCTAACTATGGCTACACCTTC
TRBV15	TRBJ1-5	TRBD1	NA	CATSSKQGGNQPQHF	TGTGCCACCAGCAGCAAACAGGGGGGGAATCAGCCCCAGCATTTT
TRBV5-5	TRBJ1-2	TRBD1	few	CASSPGGAGALRDGYTF	TGTGCCAGCAGCCCAGGGGGGGCCGGGGCCCTAAGGGATGGCTACACCTTC
TRBV4-1	TRBJ2-5	TRBD1	many	CASSQVSTGAETQYF	TGCGCCAGCAGCCAAGTCTCGACAGGGGCAGAGACCCAGTACTTC
TRBV2	TRBJ1-2	NA	NA	CASSEGGRLYTF	TGTGCCAGCAGTGAAGGGGGCCGGCTCTACACCTTC
TRBV29-1	TRBJ1-2	NA	NA	CSVLRRGAVYGYTF	TGCAGCGTGCTCAGGAGGGGAGCCGTCTATGGCTACACCTTC
TRBV5-1	TRBJ1-5	TRBD1	many	CASGTGEGNQPQHF	TGCGCCAGCGGAACAGGGGAGGGCAATCAGCCCCAGCATTTT
TRBV10-3	TRBJ2-5	NA	NA	CAFSEGGQETRYF	TGTGCCTTCAGTGAAGGCGGCCAAGAGACCCGGTACTTC
TRBV29-1	TRBJ1-5	NA	NA	CSVYRTLGADQPHF	TGCAGCGTTTACCGCACGTTAGGCGCGGATCAGCCCCATTTT
TRBV7-7	TRBJ2-1	NA	NA	CASSPGASAGRNEQFF	TGTGCCAGCAGCCCCGGGGCTAGCGCGGGACGAAATGAGCAGTTCTTC
TRBV29-1	TRBJ2-7	TRBD2	many	CSVEGQTSGSYEQYF	TGCAGCGTTGAGGGACAGACTAGCGGGAGTTACGAGCAGTACTTC
TRBV20-1	TRBJ2-6	NA	many	CSASESSGANVLTF	TGCAGTGCTAGTGAGAGCTCTGGGGCCAACGTCCTGACTTTC
TRBV10-3	TRBJ1-5	TRBD1	NA	CAISPTGQGAGEPQHF	TGTGCCATCAGCCCTACTGGACAGGGCGCGGGGGAGCCCCAGCATTTT
TRBV5-1	TRBJ1-2	NA	many	CASSLEQVYGYTF	TGCGCCAGCAGCTTGGAACAGGTATATGGCTACACCTTC
TRBV20-1	TRBJ2-2	NA	NA	CSARVSYGELFF	TGCAGTGCTAGAGTTTCCTATGGGGAGCTGTTTTTT
TRBV3-1	TRBJ2-5	NA	NA	CASSQVEVGEWGSPRTQYF	TGTGCCAGCAGCCAAGTTGAGGTAGGGGAATGGGGCAGTCCCCGGACCCAGTACTTC
TRBV20-1	TRBJ1-2	NA	NA	CSATSVNYGYTF	TGCAGTGCGACGTCGGTGAACTATGGCTACACCTTC
TRBV10-2	TRBJ2-5	TRBD2	NA	CASSEAGGPETQYF	TGCGCCAGCAGTGAAGCGGGAGGGCCAGAGACCCAGTACTTC
TRBV11-3	TRBJ2-7	TRBD1	NA	CASSRGQDISYEQYF	TGTGCCAGCAGCCGTGGACAGGACATCTCCTACGAGCAGTACTTC
TRBV7-9	TRBJ2-7	TRBD2	NA	CASSGPAGGTEQYF	TGTGCCAGTAGTGGGCCAGCGGGAGGCACTGAGCAGTACTTC
TRBV7-8	TRBJ1-2	NA	once	CASSFARWRNYGYTF	TGTGCCAGCAGCTTTGCACGGTGGAGGAACTATGGCTACACCTTC
TRBV29-1	TRBJ2-1	TRBD2	NA	CSARGLKINEQFF	TGCAGCGCTAGGGGACTAAAAATCAATGAGCAGTTCTTC
TRBV5-1	TRBJ2-5	NA	many	CASSLTGTETQYF	TGCGCCAGCAGCCTTACAGGGACGGAGACCCAGTACTTC
TRBV7-2	TRBJ1-2	TRBD1	NA	CANSLGTGSYGYTF	TGTGCCAACAGCTTAGGGACAGGGAGTTATGGCTACACCTTC
TRBV4-1	TRBJ1-2	NA	many	CASSQGKDGARNYGYTF	TGCGCCAGCAGCCAAGGAAAGGACGGGGCTAGGAACTATGGCTACACCTTC
TRBV15	TRBJ2-6	NA	NA	CATSPDQGSGANVLTF	TGTGCCACCAGCCCAGATCAGGGCTCTGGGGCCAACGTCCTGACTTTC
TRBV29-1	TRBJ2-7	NA	many	CSVSPGFSSYEQYF	TGCAGCGTGTCACCGGGGTTCAGCTCCTACGAGCAGTACTTC
TRBV7-3	TRBJ2-7	TRBD2	many	CASSFGLAGDEQYF	TGTGCCAGCAGCTTCGGGCTAGCGGGAGACGAGCAGTACTTC
TRBV7-9	TRBJ2-7	TRBD2	few	CASSMTSGRDYYEQYF	TGTGCCAGCAGCATGACTAGCGGGAGGGACTACTACGAGCAGTACTTC
TRBV7-2	TRBJ2-5	TRBD2	NA	CASGTSGTHQETQYF	TGTGCCAGTGGGACTAGCGGGACTCACCAAGAGACCCAGTACTTC
TRBV7-9	TRBJ2-1	TRBD2	NA	CASSLVGRGGDEQFF	TGTGCCAGCAGCTTAGTTGGCCGGGGAGGGGATGAGCAGTTCTTC
TRBV9	TRBJ2-3	TRBD2	NA	CASSVQRGAPDTQYF	TGTGCCAGCAGCGTCCAGCGGGGGGCCCCAGATACGCAGTATTTT
TRBV5-5	TRBJ2-7	TRBD2	many	CASSPRTSATYEQYF	TGTGCCAGCAGCCCCCGGACTAGCGCGACCTACGAGCAGTACTTC
TRBV7-9	TRBJ1-1	TRBD1	NA	CAGRQGGTEAFF	TGTGCCGGGAGGCAGGGGGGCACTGAAGCTTTCTTT
TRBV7-8	TRBJ2-5	NA	NA	CASSSCRRGPETQYF	TGTGCCAGCAGCTCATGCAGACGGGGGCCGGAGACCCAGTACTTC
TRBV5-6	TRBJ2-3	NA	NA	CASSLEWRGTDTQYF	TGTGCCAGCAGCTTGGAATGGCGGGGCACAGATACGCAGTATTTT
TRBV20-1	TRBJ2-7	NA	NA	CSQVGTVSYEQYF	TGCAGCCAAGTCGGGACGGTCTCCTACGAGCAGTACTTC
TRBV19	TRBJ2-3	NA	NA	CASRMSGRTDTQYF	TGTGCCAGTAGAATGTCAGGACGCACAGATACGCAGTATTTT
TRBV29-1	TRBJ2-5	NA	NA	CSVRERMIETQYF	TGCAGCGTGAGGGAGCGGATGATTGAGACCCAGTACTTC
TRBV5-1	TRBJ2-6	TRBD1	NA	CASSFRTGVANVLTF	TGCGCCAGCAGCTTCCGGACAGGGGTGGCCAACGTCCTGACTTTC
TRBV12-5	TRBJ1-5	NA	NA	CASGIQGELQPQRF	TGTGCCAGCGGGATACAGGGAGAGTTGCAGCCCCAGCGTTTT
TRBV9	TRBJ2-7	NA	once	CASSVVQARDEQYF	TGTGCCAGCAGCGTAGTCCAGGCGAGAGACGAGCAGTACTTC
TRBV7-2	TRBJ2-3	NA	few	CASSLTRVQDTQYF	TGTGCCAGCAGCTTAACGCGGGTTCAAGATACGCAGTATTTT
TRBV4-2	TRBJ1-4	NA	many	CASSHPNGQGIEKLFF	TGTGCCAGCAGCCACCCAAACGGTCAGGGGATTGAAAAACTGTTTTTT
TRBV4-3	TRBJ1-2	NA	many	CASSLGLQNYGYTF	TGCGCCAGCAGCCTGGGGCTACAAAACTATGGCTACACCTTC
TRBV29-1	TRBJ2-7	TRBD2	once	CSVEGLAGIEQYF	TGCAGCGTTGAAGGACTAGCGGGAATAGAGCAGTACTTC
TRBV7-2	TRBJ1-6	NA	NA	CASSLSGSNTGTKNSPLHF	TGTGCCAGCAGCCTCTCGGGATCGAACACCGGGACTAAGAATTCACCCCTCCACTTT
TRBV5-1	TRBJ2-7	NA	few	CASSFSGRGFFHEQYF	TGCGCCAGCAGCTTTAGCGGCAGGGGGTTCTTCCACGAGCAGTACTTC
TRBV25-1	TRBJ1-4	NA	NA	CASSPGGEVNTNEKLFF	TGTGCCAGCAGCCCGGGGGGGGAAGTTAATACTAATGAAAAACTGTTTTTT
TRBV10-3	TRBJ1-2	NA	NA	CAISDQGGYGYTF	TGTGCCATCAGTGACCAGGGCGGCTATGGCTACACCTTC
TRBV5-6	TRBJ1-5	NA	many	CASSLAGGRGQPQHF	TGTGCCAGCAGCTTGGCCGGGGGGCGTGGGCAGCCCCAGCATTTT